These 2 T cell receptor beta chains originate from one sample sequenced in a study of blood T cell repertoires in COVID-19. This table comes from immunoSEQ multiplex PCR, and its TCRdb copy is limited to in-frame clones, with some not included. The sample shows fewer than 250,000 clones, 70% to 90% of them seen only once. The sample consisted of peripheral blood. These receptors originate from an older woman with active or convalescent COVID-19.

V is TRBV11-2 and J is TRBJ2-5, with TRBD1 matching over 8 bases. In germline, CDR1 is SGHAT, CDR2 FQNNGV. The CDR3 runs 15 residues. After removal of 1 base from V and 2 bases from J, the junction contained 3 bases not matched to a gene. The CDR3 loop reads CASSLGRTGQETQYF. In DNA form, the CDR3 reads TGTGCCAGCAGCTTAGGCCGGACAGGGCAAGAGACCCAGTACTTC.

The CDR3 DNA reads as TGTGCCAGCAGTTCACAGGGGACGGGCTACACCTTC. Encoded protein: CASSSQGTGYTF. The rearrangement joins TRBV28 to TRBJ1-2; 7 bases map to TRBD1. The CDR3 is 12 residues long. V lost 4 bases to trimming and J lost 8 bases; unmatched junction nucleotides: 4. The germline V gene encodes CDR1 MDHEN and CDR2 SYDVKM.